One sample yielded the 27 T cell receptor beta chains listed below, sequenced in a study of T cell repertoires in cytomegalovirus infection. Each CDR3 protein gets one entry after TCRdb re-called the reads with MiXCR. The sample gives some 220,000 distinct CDR3 sequences, 9% to 15% of which show up once; 1.6% is in the top ten. Specimen: PBMCs. Receptor source: a human donor in good health (CMV status not recorded). Some clones in this sample may be carry-over from other donors' samples.

This clonotype has at least ten counts. This chain joins TRBV11-3 and TRBJ2-1; 10 bases agree with TRBD2. The CDR3 contains 16 residues. Germline V lookup: CDR1 SGHNT, CDR2 YENEEA. The junction had 6 bases not matched to a gene; V was cut back by 7 bases and J by 0 bases. DNA of the CDR3: TGTGCCAGCACCCAAGCGGGAGGGAGCTCCTACAATGAGCAGTTCTTC. It specifies CASTQAGGSSYNEQFF.

V usage is TRBV20-1 and J usage is TRBJ2-5; 7 nucleotides align to TRBD2. V lost 0 bases and J lost 5; bases outside the gene matches: 6. The CDR3 is made up of 14 amino acids. Germline-derived CDR1 and CDR2 are DFQATT and SNEGSKA (reference sequence). The CDR3 DNA reads as TGCAGTGCTAGAGACATTAGGCGGGGGGAGACCCAGTACTTC. This gives the protein CSARDIRRGETQYF.

This clonotype has a handful of counts. V usage is TRBV7-6 and J usage is TRBJ1-1; tentative D call: TRBD1 (6 bases). This CDR3 is 15 amino acids long. The V and J ends lost 2 bases and 0 bases respectively, with 10 bases between them. Germline CDR1 and CDR2: SGHVS and FNYEAQ. The CDR3 loop is CASSLQQGLNTEAFF. In nucleotides, the CDR3 is TGTGCCAGCAGCTTACAACAGGGATTGAACACTGAAGCTTTCTTT.

The table lists this clonotype with many counts. J is TRBJ1-2 and V is TRBV28, with TRBD1 identical over 10 bases. CDR1 is MDHEN and CDR2 is SYDVKM in the germline V gene. The trim removed 5 bases at V and 3 bases at J, leaving 3 bases unmatched. The CDR3 covers 14 residues. The CDR3 bases are TGTGCCAGCAGTCTCGGACAGGGGGACTATGGCTACACCTTC. It codes for CASSLGQGDYGYTF.

This rearrangement joins TRBV7-2 to TRBJ1-1, with D possibly being TRBD1 (5 bases). V lost 5 bases, J lost 6 bases, and 16 bases lay in between. CDR1 is SGHTA, CDR2 FQGNSA, per germline. The CDR3 has 14 residues. The CDR3 sequence: CASSPGPRLAEAFF. For the CDR3, the DNA is TGTGCCAGCAGCCCGGGACCTCGGTTGGCTGAAGCTTTCTTT.

The chain couples TRBV28 to TRBJ1-2; tentative D call: TRBD1 (6 bases). This CDR3 contains 11 residues. CDR1 and CDR2 from the germline V gene are MDHEN and SYDVKM. Trimming pared 11 bases from V and 4 bases from J, leaving 11 bases between. CDR3 region: CAAGRGYGYTF. The CDR3 region has the DNA TGTGCCGCGGGCAGGGGCTATGGCTACACCTTC.

The rearrangement joins TRBV24-1 to TRBJ2-1; TRBD2 aligns across 12 bases. The CDR3 is made up of 16 amino acids. The germline CDR1 and CDR2 sequences are KGHDR and SFDVKD. V dropped 3 bases and J dropped 7; count of bases not matched to a gene: 6. CDR3 region: CATSDELAGGGNEQFF. CDR3 nucleotides: TGTGCCACCAGTGATGAGCTAGCGGGAGGGGGAAATGAGCAGTTCTTC.

This clonotype was seen at least ten times. V is TRBV7-2 and J is TRBJ2-7, with 10 bases matching TRBD1. The ends lost 3 bases at V and 6 bases at J; junction bases unmatched: 8. Germline V gene data show CDR1 as SGHTA and CDR2 as FQGNSA. The CDR3 runs 15 residues. The CDR3 spells CASSFPTGGFSEQYF. The CDR3 DNA is TGTGCCAGCAGCTTCCCGACAGGGGGCTTTTCCGAGCAGTACTTC.

This clonotype occurred a few times. The chain employs TRBV15 and TRBJ1-1; 7 nucleotides match TRBD1. CDR3 length equals 13 residues. Germline V gene data show CDR1 as LNHNV and CDR2 as YYDKDF (reference sequence). V gave up 0 bases and J gave up 5 bases; unmatched junction bases: 0. CDR3 DNA: TGTGCCACCAGCAGAGACAGGGGGACTGAAGCTTTCTTT. It yields the protein CATSRDRGTEAFF.

V and J are TRBV25-1 and TRBJ2-7; either TRBD1 or TRBD2 may fit D (5 bases each). Between the trimmed V and J ends, which lost 4 bases and 2 bases, there was a span of 12 bases. This CDR3 comprises 14 residues. The germline V gene encodes CDR1 MGHDK and CDR2 SYGVNS. The CDR3 DNA is TGTGCCAGCAGTGGGTGGGACGGTACCTACGAGCAGTACTTC. It yields the protein CASSGWDGTYEQYF.

This clonotype was found a few times. The chain carries TRBV12-3 or TRBV12-4 and TRBJ2-6, with a possible D match to TRBD1 (6 bases). The CDR3 covers 15 residues. The V end was cut by 7 bases, the J end by 4 bases, with 14 bases between. This CDR3 is CASKFQGSGANVLTF. As DNA, the CDR3 is TGTGCCAGCAAATTCCAGGGGTCCGGGGCCAACGTCCTGACTTTC.

This clonotype came up many times. The rearrangement uses TRBV7-9 and TRBJ1-4, with a tentative D call TRBD1 (6 bases). The CDR3 consists of 13 residues. Germline CDR1 is SEHNR and CDR2 is FQNEAQ (reference sequence). V was shortened by 4 bases and J by 7 bases, with 10 bases between the two germline ends. The CDR3 nucleotides are TGTGCCAGCAGCTACGGACAGCGTGAAAAACTGTTTTTT. Encoded protein: CASSYGQREKLFF.

This clonotype has ten or more counts. The chain links TRBV24-1 to TRBJ2-7; D not resolved. CDR1 and CDR2 from the germline V gene are KGHDR and SFDVKD. With 11 bases removed from V and 4 bases from J, the gap between germline ends came to 5 bases. The CDR3 has 9 amino acids. CDR3 nucleotides: TGTGCCATCCTTTACGAGCAGTACTTC. Translating gives CAILYEQYF.

The CDR3 here is CASSVHRDYTEAFF. In nucleotides, the CDR3 is TGTGCCAGCAGCGTTCACAGGGACTACACTGAAGCTTTCTTT. The V and J genes are TRBV9 and TRBJ1-1, with D perhaps matching TRBD1 (6 bases). The V end lost 2 bases, the J end lost 3 bases, and 11 bases lay between the germline ends. Germline assignment: CDR1 SGDLS and CDR2 YYNGEE. CDR3 length equals 14 residues.

This sequence joins TRBV20-1 and TRBJ1-5; TRBD1 is a possible D gene (5 bases). Trimming shortened V by 3 bases and J by 3 bases, and 9 bases separated the two germline ends. The CDR3 runs to 13 residues. CDR1 is DFQATT, CDR2 SNEGSKA, per germline (reference sequence). The CDR3 here is CSASGGINQPQHF. The DNA for the CDR3 is TGCAGTGCTAGCGGGGGGATCAATCAGCCCCAGCATTTT.

This clonotype was counted many times. This sequence joins TRBV28 and TRBJ2-1; 11 nucleotides line up with TRBD2. V shed 7 bases and J 10 bases; nucleotides not matched to a gene: 15. Germline V gene sequence: CDR1 MDHEN, CDR2 SYDVKM. The length of the CDR3 is 16 residues. CDR3 region: CASTSSSGRAITEQFF. CDR3 DNA sequence: TGTGCCAGCACCTCTAGTAGCGGGAGGGCCATCACCGAGCAGTTCTTC.

This clonotype was found a few times. This chain links TRBV20-1 with TRBJ2-3; possibly TRBD2 for D (7 bases). Germline CDR1 DFQATT, CDR2 SNEGSKA (reference sequence). This CDR3 has 13 residues. Trimming pared 6 bases from V and 5 bases from J, leaving 15 bases between. Written as DNA, the CDR3 is TGCAGTGCCCTCCGGGGGGCCGGAGATACGCAGTATTTT. Translating it yields CSALRGAGDTQYF.

This clonotype was detected many times. The rearrangement uses TRBV7-2 and TRBJ2-7; TRBD1 matches at 7 bases. CDR1 is SGHTA and CDR2 is FQGNSA in the germline V gene. The CDR3 loop spans 13 amino acids. The V and J ends lost 5 bases and 5 bases, in that order; junction bases with no gene match: 6. CDR3 in DNA: TGTGCCAGCAGCCAATACAGGGGCAACGAGCAGTACTTC. Protein product: CASSQYRGNEQYF.

Concerning this clonotype: Possible read error: a much larger clone is one base away. As the CDR3 is not closed by the conserved phenylalanine or tryptophan, this likely results from a read error. The chain has TRBV6-4 and TRBJ2-1, with TRBD2 identical over 10 bases. V was pared by 3 bases and J by 8 bases, with 4 bases of the junction left unmatched. From germline, CDR1 is MRHNA and CDR2 SNTAGT. The CDR3 loop spans 14 amino acids. The CDR3 sequence: CASSEAGGTDEQFL. CDR3 bases: TGTGCCAGCAGTGAAGCGGGAGGGACAGATGAGCAGTTCTTA.

This clonotype has ten or more counts. The DNA for the CDR3 is TGTGCCAGCAGCCCGATGGGAGCAGTAAAGACCCAGTACTTC. Its protein product is CASSPMGAVKTQYF. The rearrangement links TRBV7-2 to TRBJ2-5, with a weak D call TRBD2 (5 bases). Germline-derived CDR1 and CDR2 are SGHTA and FQGNSA. Between the trimmed V and J ends, which lost 5 bases and 6 bases, there was a span of 16 bases. This CDR3 contains 14 residues.

This clonotype showed up many times. This chain links TRBV7-2 with TRBJ2-7; tentative D call: TRBD2 (5 bases). This CDR3 is built from 16 residues. Per germline, CDR1 SGHTA and CDR2 FQGNSA. The ends were cut back, 5 bases at V and 0 bases at J, with 17 bases in the middle. The CDR3 DNA sequence: TGTGCCAGCAGCGAATCTTCAGGACTGGCCTCCTACGAGCAGTACTTC. It is translated as CASSESSGLASYEQYF.

The table lists this clonotype with many counts. The chain uses TRBV20-1 and TRBJ1-1, with no clear D. The germline V and J ends were trimmed by 0 bases and 1 base, with 9 bases remaining between them. This CDR3 has 14 amino acids. Germline lookup yields CDR1 DFQATT and CDR2 SNEGSKA (reference sequence). DNA for the CDR3: TGCAGTGCTAGAGATTTCATAAAGAACACTGAAGCTTTCTTT. Its translation: CSARDFIKNTEAFF.

The rearrangement joins TRBV5-1 to TRBJ2-7; possibly TRBD1 or TRBD2 for D (5 bases each). The germline CDR1 and CDR2 sequences are SGHRS and YFSETQ. V lost 0 bases to trimming and J lost 3 bases, with 13 bases between them. The CDR3 loop spans 15 amino acids. CDR3 coding DNA: TGCGCCAGCAGCTTGGTGGGACCCATGAACTACGAGCAGTACTTC. This translates into CASSLVGPMNYEQYF. The full variable domain, in which reference TRBV5-1 and TRBJ2-7 provide the parts outside the CDR3, is KAGVTQTPRYLIKTRGQQVTLSCSPISGHRSVSWYQQTPGQGLQFLFEYFSETQRNKGNFPGRFSGRQFSNSRSEMNVSTLELGDSALYLCASSLVGPMNYEQYFGPGTRLTVT.

There are many counts of this clonotype. One end of the junction is discordant with germline, which a read error may explain. The rearrangement uses TRBV7-2 and TRBJ2-7, with 7 positions matching TRBD2. This CDR3 is 11 amino acids long. Germline V gene lookup returns CDR1 SGHTA and CDR2 FQGNSA. The CDR3, as DNA: TGTGCCAGCAGTTACCGACTAGCCTGGGACTTC. Its protein product is CASSYRLAWDF.

This clonotype came up many times. The rearrangement joins TRBV6-5 to TRBJ2-2; tentative D call: TRBD1 (5 bases). V was clipped by 4 bases and J by 6 bases, with 15 bases between them. Germline V lookup: CDR1 MNHEY, CDR2 SVGAGI. The CDR3 has 15 amino acids. CDR3 nucleotide sequence: TGTGCCAGCAGTTTCCGACCCTCAGGGTCCGGGGAGCTGTTTTTT. Its protein product is CASSFRPSGSGELFF.

At least ten counts were recorded for this clonotype. The V gene is TRBV7-2, the J gene TRBJ2-2; tentative D call: TRBD2 (6 bases). V was cut by 2 bases and J by 0 bases, with 10 bases left in between. There are 16 residues in the CDR3. Germline V gene data show CDR1 as SGHTA and CDR2 as FQGNSA. The CDR3 region is CASSLRGGANTGELFF. The DNA for the CDR3 is TGTGCCAGCAGCTTACGCGGAGGGGCGAACACCGGGGAGCTGTTTTTT.

The chain couples TRBV7-2 to TRBJ1-2, with D unclear. V lost 1 base and J lost 0, with 9 bases in between. CDR1 and CDR2 (germline): SGHTA, FQGNSA. The CDR3 spans 15 residues. This CDR3 reads CASSLVEGANYGYTF. The CDR3 DNA is TGTGCCAGCAGCTTAGTGGAGGGAGCTAACTATGGCTACACCTTC. The full variable domain, with the rest looked up from reference TRBV7-2 and TRBJ1-2, is GAGVSQSPSNKVTEKGKDVELRCDPISGHTALYWYRQSLGQGLEFLIYFQGNSAPDKSGLPSDRFSAERTGGSVSTLTIQRTQQEDSAVYLCASSLVEGANYGYTFGSGTRLTVV.